This is a list of T cell receptor beta chains from one sample in a study of cytomegalovirus exposure and HLA in healthy donors. Data came from immunoSEQ multiplex PCR; TCRdb stores just in-frame clones and leaves some out. This sample has more than 100,000 clones, with about 80% found just once. Sequenced sample: PBMCs. The receptor set was obtained from a woman in her thirties or forties in good health and CMV-seropositive. Both conserved end residues are trimmed from each CDR3. A D gene is named only where the DNA matches it firmly. Clone size, where shown, is once, few, many, or a class for clones that have expanded.

v_gene: TRBV7-2
abundance: NA
j_gene: TRBJ2-2
d_gene: NA
CDR3aa: ASSLSQWTGELF

v_gene: TRBV27
abundance: once
j_gene: TRBJ1-5
d_gene: NA
CDR3aa: ATREHSNQPQH

v_gene: TRBV30
abundance: NA
j_gene: TRBJ2-7
d_gene: NA
CDR3aa: AWPVFTYEQY

v_gene: TRBV7-2
abundance: few
j_gene: TRBJ2-7
d_gene: NA
CDR3aa: ASSLAASSEQY

v_gene: TRBV7-9
abundance: NA
j_gene: TRBJ2-7
d_gene: TRBD2
CDR3aa: ASSSVGGYEQY

v_gene: TRBV9
abundance: NA
j_gene: TRBJ2-6
d_gene: NA
CDR3aa: ASSVEGSGANVLT

v_gene: TRBV2
abundance: few
j_gene: TRBJ2-5
d_gene: NA
CDR3aa: ARSLAGFQETQY

v_gene: TRBV9
abundance: once
j_gene: TRBJ1-2
d_gene: TRBD1
CDR3aa: ASSVAVDRGSYGYT

v_gene: TRBV5-5
abundance: once
j_gene: TRBJ1-4
d_gene: NA
CDR3aa: ASSGGLTPTNEKLF

v_gene: TRBV27
abundance: once
j_gene: TRBJ1-1
d_gene: TRBD1
CDR3aa: ASSFFDRDTEAF

v_gene: TRBV5-6
abundance: NA
j_gene: TRBJ2-7
d_gene: NA
CDR3aa: ASSLDRDEQY